This T cell receptor (beta chain) was recovered during a study of blood T cell dynamics during melanoma immunotherapy. Profiling relied on immunoSEQ multiplex PCR, and the TCRdb table lists in-frame clones only, not all of them. Counted here are about 10,000 clones, around 89% occurring once; the ten biggest clones make up 7.4%. Time point described: pre-treatment baseline. This clone was recorded only once. CDR1 MDHEN and CDR2 SYDVKM come from the germline V gene. The germline V and J ends were trimmed by 3 bases and 1 base, with 11 bases remaining between them. The CDR3 runs to 15 residues. The sequenced sample was blood, obtained from a patient treated with checkpoint blockade. The rearrangement uses TRBV28 and TRBJ2-3; no reliable D call. The clonotype comes from a human donor with melanoma. DNA for the CDR3: TGTGCCAGCAGTTTCGTGGGTTTCGGCACAGATACGCAGTATTTT. Protein: CASSFVGFGTDTQYF.